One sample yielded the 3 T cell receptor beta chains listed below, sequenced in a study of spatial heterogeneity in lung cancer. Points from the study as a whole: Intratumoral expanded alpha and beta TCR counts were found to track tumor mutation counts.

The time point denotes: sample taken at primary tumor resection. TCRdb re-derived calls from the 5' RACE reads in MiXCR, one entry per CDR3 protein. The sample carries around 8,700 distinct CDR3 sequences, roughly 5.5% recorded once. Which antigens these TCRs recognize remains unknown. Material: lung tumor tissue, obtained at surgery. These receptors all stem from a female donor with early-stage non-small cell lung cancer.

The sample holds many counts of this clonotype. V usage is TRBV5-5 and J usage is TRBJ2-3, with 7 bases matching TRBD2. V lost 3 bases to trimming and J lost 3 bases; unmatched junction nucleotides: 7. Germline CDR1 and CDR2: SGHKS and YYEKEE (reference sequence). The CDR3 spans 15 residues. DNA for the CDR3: TGTGCCAGCAGCTCCCCGGAGCGGGGTACAGATACGCAGTATTTT. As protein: CASSSPERGTDTQYF.

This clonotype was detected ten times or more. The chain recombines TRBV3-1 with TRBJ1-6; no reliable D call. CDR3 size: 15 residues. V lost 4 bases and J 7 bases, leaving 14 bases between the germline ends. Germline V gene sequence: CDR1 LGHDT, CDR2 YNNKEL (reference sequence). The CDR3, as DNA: TGTGCCAGCAGCCTACGGTCAGGTTCAAATTCACCCCTCCACTTT. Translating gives CASSLRSGSNSPLHF.

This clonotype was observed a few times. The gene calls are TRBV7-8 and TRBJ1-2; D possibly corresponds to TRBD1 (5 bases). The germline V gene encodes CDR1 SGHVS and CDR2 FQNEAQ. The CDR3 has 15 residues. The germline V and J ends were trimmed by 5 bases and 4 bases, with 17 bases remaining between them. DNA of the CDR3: TGTGCCAGCAGCGTTGCGTTCCAGGGCGGCTATGGCTACACCTTC. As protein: CASSVAFQGGYGYTF.